This T cell receptor (beta chain) was recorded in a study of blood T cells in healthy people across ages. Note on this clonotype: Its target is unknown.

The study's findings and limits: Age advanced and TCR beta diversity per million T cells fell, roughly linearly.

Between the trimmed V and J ends, which lost 0 bases and 10 bases, there was a span of 7 bases. Germline assignment: CDR1 LGHDT and CDR2 YNNKEL (reference sequence). The CDR3 loop spans 13 amino acids. PCR was performed a second time for 7 to 11 cycles using a sample-barcoded 5' primer and a J-beta primer mix. Samples each returned at least 3 million CDR3-containing paired-end reads. TCRdb re-called the 5' RACE reads with MiXCR, one entry per CDR3 protein. The table shows hundreds of thousands of distinct CDR3 sequences, with 44% occurring only once. The receptor was isolated from a man aged 55 to 70 in good health. The rearrangement links TRBV3-1 to TRBJ1-6; no definite D call. The sequencing sample was made of blood. The CDR3 sequence is CASSQERRSPLHF. The CDR3 nucleotides are TGTGCCAGCAGCCAAGAACGCCGGTCACCCCTCCACTTT.